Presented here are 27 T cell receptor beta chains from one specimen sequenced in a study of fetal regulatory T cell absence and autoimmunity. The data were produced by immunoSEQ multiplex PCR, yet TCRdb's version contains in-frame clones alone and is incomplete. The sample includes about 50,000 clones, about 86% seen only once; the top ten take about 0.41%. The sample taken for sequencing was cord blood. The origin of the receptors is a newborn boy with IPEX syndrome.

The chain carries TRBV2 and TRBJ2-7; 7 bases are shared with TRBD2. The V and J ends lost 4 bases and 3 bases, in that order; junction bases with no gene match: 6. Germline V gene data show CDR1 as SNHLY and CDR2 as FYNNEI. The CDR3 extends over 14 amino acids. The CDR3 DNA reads TGTGCCAGCAGTGGAAGTAGCGGGTTCTACGAGCAGTACTTC. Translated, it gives CASSGSSGFYEQYF.

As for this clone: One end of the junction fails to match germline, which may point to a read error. The DNA for the CDR3 is TGTGCCAGCAGCCCCCGCCGCTCTGCCCCTAGCATAAATTTT. Translated, it gives CASSPRRSAPSINF. The chain employs TRBV11-1 and TRBJ2-3; perhaps TRBD2 as D (5 bases). The CDR3 sequence is 14 residues long. The germline CDR1 and CDR2 sequences are SGHAT and FQDESV (reference sequence).

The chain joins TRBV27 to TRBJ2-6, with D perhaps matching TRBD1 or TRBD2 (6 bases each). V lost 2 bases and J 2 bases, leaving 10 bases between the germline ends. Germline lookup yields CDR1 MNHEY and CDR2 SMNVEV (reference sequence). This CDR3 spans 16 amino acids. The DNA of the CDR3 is TGTGCCAGCAGTTTACCCGGGGGCCCTGGGGCCAACGTCCTGACTTTC. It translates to CASSLPGGPGANVLTF.

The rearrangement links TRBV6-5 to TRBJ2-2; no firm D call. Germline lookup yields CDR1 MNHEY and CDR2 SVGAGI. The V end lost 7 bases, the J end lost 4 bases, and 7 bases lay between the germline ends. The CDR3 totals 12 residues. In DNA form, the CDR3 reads TGTGCCAGCACGTCAGGCACCGGGGAGCTGTTTTTT. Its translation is CASTSGTGELFF.

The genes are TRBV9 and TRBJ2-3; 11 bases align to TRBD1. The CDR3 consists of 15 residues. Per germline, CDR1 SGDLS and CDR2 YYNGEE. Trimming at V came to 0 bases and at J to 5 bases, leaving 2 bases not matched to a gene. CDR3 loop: CASSVADRGQDTQYF. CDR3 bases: TGTGCCAGCAGCGTAGCGGACAGGGGGCAAGATACGCAGTATTTT. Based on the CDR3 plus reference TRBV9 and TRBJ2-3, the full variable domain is DSGVTQTPKHLITATGQRVTLRCSPRSGDLSVYWYQQSLDQGLQFLIQYYNGEERAKGNILERFSAQQFPDLHSELNLSSLELGDSALYFCASSVADRGQDTQYFGPGTRLTVL.

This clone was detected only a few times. The chain's CDR3 is CASSYSGGHNEQFF. CDR3 DNA: TGTGCCAGTAGTTACAGCGGGGGCCACAATGAGCAGTTCTTC. The chain recombines TRBV19 with TRBJ2-1, with 8 nucleotides matching TRBD2. The trim removed 5 bases at V and 5 bases at J, leaving 5 bases unmatched. The germline V gene has CDR1 LNHDA and CDR2 SQIVND (reference sequence). The CDR3 covers 14 residues.

CDR3 loop: CASTSDRVYEQYF. In DNA form, the CDR3 reads TGTGCCAGCACTTCGGACAGGGTCTACGAGCAGTACTTC. This rearrangement joins TRBV6-1 to TRBJ2-7; TRBD1 matches at 8 bases. Germline CDR1 reads MNHNS; CDR2 reads SASEGT. The junction had 5 bases not matched to a gene; V was cut back by 7 bases and J by 3 bases. The length of the CDR3 is 13 residues.

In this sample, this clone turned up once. The CDR3 nucleotides are TGTGCCAGCAGCTTAGCGGGGCTAGCGGGAGCCTCCTACGAGCAGTACTTC. It specifies CASSLAGLAGASYEQYF. V and J are TRBV7-8 and TRBJ2-7, with 10 positions matching TRBD2. CDR3 size: 17 residues. Germline V gene sequence: CDR1 SGHVS, CDR2 FQNEAQ. Germline trimming cut 0 bases from V and 0 bases from J; bases unmatched to any gene: 5. The complete variable domain, with remaining parts taken from reference TRBV7-8 and TRBJ2-7, reads GAGVSQSPRYKVAKRGQDVALRCDPISGHVSLFWYQQALGQGPEFLTYFQNEAQLDKSGLPSDRFFAERPEGSVSTLKIQRTQQEDSAVYLCASSLAGLAGASYEQYFGPGTRLTVT.

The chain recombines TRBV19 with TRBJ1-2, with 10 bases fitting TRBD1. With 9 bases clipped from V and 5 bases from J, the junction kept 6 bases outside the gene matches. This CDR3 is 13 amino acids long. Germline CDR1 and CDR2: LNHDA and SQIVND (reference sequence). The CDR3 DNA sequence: TGTGCCAGCGCCCGGGACAGGGGTTATGGCTACACCTTC. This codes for CASARDRGYGYTF.

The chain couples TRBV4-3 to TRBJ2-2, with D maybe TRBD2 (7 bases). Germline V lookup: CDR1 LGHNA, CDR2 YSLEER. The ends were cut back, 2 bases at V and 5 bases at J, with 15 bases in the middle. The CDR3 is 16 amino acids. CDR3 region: CASSQRGVQGTGELFF. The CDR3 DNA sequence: TGCGCCAGCAGCCAACGGGGGGTGCAGGGGACCGGGGAGCTGTTTTTT.

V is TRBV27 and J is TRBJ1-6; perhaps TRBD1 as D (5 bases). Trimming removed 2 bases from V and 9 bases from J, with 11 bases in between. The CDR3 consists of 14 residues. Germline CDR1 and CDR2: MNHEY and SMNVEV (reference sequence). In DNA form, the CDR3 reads TGTGCCAGCAGTTTACGCCAGGGCCGTTCACCCCTCCACTTT. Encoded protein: CASSLRQGRSPLHF.

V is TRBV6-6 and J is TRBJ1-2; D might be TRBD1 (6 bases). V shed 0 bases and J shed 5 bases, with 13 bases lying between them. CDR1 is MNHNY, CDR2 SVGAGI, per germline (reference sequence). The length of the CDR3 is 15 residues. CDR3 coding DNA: TGTGCCAGCAGTTACTCTACAGGGATATCGTATGGCTACACCTTC. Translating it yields CASSYSTGISYGYTF.

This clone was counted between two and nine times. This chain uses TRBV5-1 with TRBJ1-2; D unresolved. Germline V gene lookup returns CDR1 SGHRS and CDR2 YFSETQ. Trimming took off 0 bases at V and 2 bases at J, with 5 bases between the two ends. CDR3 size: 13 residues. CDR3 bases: TGCGCCAGCAGCTTGGGCAGCAACTATGGCTACACCTTC. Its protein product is CASSLGSNYGYTF.

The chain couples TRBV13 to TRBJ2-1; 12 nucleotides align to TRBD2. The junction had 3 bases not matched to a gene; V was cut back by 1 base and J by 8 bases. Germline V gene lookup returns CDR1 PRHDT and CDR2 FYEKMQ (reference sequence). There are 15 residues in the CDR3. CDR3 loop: CASSLELAGGYEQFF. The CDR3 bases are TGTGCCAGCAGCTTAGAGCTAGCGGGAGGGTATGAGCAGTTCTTC.

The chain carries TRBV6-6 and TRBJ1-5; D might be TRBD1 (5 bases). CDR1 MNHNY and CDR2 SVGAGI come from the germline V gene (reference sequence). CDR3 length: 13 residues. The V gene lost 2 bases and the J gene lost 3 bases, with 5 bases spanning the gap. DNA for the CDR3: TGTGCCAGCAGTTACGGACACAATCAGCCCCAGCATTTT. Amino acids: CASSYGHNQPQHF.

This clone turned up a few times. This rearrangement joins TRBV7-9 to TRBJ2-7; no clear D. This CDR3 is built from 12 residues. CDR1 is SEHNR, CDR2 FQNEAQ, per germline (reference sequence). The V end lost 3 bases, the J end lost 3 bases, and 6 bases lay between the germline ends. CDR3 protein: CASSFSSYEQYF. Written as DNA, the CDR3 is TGTGCCAGCAGCTTTAGTAGCTACGAGCAGTACTTC.

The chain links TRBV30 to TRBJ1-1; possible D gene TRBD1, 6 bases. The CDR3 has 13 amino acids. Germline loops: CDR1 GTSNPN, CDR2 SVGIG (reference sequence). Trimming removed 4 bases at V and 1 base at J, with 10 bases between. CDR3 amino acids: CAWKNRANTEAFF. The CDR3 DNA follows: TGTGCCTGGAAAAACAGGGCGAACACTGAAGCTTTCTTT.

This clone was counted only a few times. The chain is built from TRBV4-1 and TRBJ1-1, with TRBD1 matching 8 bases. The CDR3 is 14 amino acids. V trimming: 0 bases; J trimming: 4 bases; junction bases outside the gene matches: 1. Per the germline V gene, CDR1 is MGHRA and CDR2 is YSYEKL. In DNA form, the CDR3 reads TGCGCCAGCAGCCAAGACAGGGGGCCCACTGAAGCTTTCTTT. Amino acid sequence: CASSQDRGPTEAFF.

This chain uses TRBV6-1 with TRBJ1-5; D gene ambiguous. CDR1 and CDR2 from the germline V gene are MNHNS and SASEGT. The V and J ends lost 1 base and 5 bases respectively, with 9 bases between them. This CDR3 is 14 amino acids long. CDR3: CASSEGQRDQPQHF. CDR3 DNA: TGTGCCAGCAGTGAAGGTCAGCGCGATCAGCCCCAGCATTTT.

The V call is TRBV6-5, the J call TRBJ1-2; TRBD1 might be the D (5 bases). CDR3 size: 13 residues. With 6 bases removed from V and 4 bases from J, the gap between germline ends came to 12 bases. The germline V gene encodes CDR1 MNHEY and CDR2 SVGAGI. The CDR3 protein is CASSGSGRYGYTF. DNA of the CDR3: TGTGCCAGCAGCGGGTCGGGGCGCTATGGCTACACCTTC.

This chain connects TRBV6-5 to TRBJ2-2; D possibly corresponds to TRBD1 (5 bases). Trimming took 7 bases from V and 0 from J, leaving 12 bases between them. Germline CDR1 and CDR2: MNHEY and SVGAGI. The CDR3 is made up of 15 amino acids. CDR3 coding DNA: TGTGCCAGCAAACGGCAGGGAACGAACACCGGGGAGCTGTTTTTT. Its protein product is CASKRQGTNTGELFF.

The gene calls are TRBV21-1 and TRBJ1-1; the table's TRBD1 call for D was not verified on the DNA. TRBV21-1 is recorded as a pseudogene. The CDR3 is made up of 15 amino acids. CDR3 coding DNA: TGTGCCAGCAGCAGATCGTGGACACTCCTCAGTGAGGCTTTCTTT. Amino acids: CASSRSWTLLSEAFF.

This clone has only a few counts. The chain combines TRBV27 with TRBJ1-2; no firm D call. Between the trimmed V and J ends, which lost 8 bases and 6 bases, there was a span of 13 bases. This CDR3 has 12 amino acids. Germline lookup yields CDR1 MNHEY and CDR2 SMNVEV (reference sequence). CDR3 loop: CASSSTRDGYTF. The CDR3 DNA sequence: TGTGCCAGCTCCTCTACCCGGGATGGCTACACCTTC.

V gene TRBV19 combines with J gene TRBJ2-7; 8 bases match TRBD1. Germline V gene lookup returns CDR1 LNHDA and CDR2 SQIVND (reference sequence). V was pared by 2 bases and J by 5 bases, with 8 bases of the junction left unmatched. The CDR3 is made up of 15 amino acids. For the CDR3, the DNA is TGTGCCAGTAGTATACAATGGGACAGGAACAACGAGCAGTACTTC. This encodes CASSIQWDRNNEQYF.

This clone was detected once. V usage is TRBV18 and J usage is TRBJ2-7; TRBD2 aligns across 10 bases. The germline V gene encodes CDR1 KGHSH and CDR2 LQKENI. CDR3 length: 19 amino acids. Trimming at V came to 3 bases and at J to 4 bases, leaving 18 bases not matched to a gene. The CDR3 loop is CASSPHGGGASGSWYEQYF. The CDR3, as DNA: TGTGCCAGCTCACCCCACGGGGGAGGGGCTAGCGGGAGTTGGTACGAGCAGTACTTC.

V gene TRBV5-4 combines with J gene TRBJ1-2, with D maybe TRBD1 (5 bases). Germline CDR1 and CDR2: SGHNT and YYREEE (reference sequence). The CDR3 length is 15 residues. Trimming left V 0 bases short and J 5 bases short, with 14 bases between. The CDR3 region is CASSLAGRVWYGYTF. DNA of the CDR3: TGTGCCAGCAGCTTGGCCGGCAGGGTGTGGTATGGCTACACCTTC.

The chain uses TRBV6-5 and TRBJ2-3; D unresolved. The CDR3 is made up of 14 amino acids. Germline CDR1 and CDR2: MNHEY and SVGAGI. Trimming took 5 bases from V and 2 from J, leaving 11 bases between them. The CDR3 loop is CASSHRRSTDTQYF. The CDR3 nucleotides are TGTGCCAGCAGTCACCGTAGGTCCACAGATACGCAGTATTTT.